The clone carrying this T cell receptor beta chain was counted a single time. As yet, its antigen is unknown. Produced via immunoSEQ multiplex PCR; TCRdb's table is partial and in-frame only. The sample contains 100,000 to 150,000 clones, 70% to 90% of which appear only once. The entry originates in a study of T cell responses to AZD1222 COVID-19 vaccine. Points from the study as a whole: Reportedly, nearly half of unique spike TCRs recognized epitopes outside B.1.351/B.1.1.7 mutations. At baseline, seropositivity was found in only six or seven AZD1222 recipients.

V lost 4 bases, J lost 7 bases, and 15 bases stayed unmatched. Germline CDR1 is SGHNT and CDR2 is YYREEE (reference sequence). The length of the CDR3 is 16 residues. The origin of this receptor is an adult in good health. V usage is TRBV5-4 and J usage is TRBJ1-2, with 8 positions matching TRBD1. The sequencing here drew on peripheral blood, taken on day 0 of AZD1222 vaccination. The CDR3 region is CASSTAVTGGIGGYTF. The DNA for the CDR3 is TGTGCCAGCAGCACCGCCGTTACAGGGGGAATAGGTGGCTACACCTTC.